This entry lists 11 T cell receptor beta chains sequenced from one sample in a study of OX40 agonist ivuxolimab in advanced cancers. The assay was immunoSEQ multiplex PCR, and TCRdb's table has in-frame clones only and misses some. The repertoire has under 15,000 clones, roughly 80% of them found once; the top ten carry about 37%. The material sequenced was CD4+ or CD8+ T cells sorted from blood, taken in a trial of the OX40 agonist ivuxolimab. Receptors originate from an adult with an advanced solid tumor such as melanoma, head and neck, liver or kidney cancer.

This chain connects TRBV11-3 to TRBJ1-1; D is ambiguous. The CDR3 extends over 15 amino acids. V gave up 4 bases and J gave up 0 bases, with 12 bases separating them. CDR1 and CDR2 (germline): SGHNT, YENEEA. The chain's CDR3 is CASSSFDTLNTEAFF. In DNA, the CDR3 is TGTGCCAGCAGCTCTTTCGACACTTTGAACACTGAAGCTTTCTTT.

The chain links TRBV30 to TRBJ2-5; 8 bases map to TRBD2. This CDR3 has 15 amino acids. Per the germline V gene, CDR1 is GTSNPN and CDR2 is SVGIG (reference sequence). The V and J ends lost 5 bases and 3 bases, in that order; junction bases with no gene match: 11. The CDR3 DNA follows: TGTGCCTGGTCGGGGGGGAAACGTGGAAAAGAGACCCAGTACTTC. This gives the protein CAWSGGKRGKETQYF.

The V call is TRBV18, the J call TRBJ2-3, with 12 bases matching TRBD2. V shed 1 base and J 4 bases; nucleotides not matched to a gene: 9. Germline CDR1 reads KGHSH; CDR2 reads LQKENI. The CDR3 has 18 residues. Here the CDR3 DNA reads TGTGCCAGCTCACCACTAATCCCTAGCGGGAGGGCGCCAGATACGCAGTATTTT. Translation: CASSPLIPSGRAPDTQYF. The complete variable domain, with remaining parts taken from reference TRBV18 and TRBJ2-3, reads NAGVMQNPRHLVRRRGQEARLRCSPMKGHSHVYWYRQLPEEGLKFMVYLQKENIIDESGMPKERFSAEFPKEGPSILRIQQVVRGDSAAYFCASSPLIPSGRAPDTQYFGPGTRLTVL.

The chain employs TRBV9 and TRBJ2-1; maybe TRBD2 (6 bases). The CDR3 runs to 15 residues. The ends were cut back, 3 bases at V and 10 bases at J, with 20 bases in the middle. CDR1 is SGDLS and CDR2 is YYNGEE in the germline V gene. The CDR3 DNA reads TGTGCCAGCAGCGCCCCCGGGACTCTACTCGGGGAGCAGTTCTTC. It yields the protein CASSAPGTLLGEQFF.

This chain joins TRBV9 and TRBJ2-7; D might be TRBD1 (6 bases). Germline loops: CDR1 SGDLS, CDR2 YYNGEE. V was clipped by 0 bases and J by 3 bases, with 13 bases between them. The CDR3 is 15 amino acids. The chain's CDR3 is CASSVGGDRIYEQYF. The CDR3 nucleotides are TGTGCCAGCAGCGTAGGGGGCGACAGGATCTACGAGCAGTACTTC.

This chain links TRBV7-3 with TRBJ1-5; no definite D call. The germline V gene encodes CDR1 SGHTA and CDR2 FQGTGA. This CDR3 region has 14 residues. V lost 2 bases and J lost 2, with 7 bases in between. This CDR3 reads CASSLGGGNQPQHF. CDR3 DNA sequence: TGTGCCAGCAGCTTAGGTGGGGGCAATCAGCCCCAGCATTTT.

CDR3 sequence: CASSRGRGSYEQYF. The DNA for the CDR3 is TGTGCCAGCAGCCGAGGACGGGGATCCTACGAGCAGTACTTC. The chain combines TRBV5-6 with TRBJ2-7, with D tentatively TRBD2 (5 bases). V lost 4 bases to trimming and J lost 1 base, with 12 bases between them. The germline V gene has CDR1 SGHDT and CDR2 YYEEEE. CDR3 length equals 14 residues.

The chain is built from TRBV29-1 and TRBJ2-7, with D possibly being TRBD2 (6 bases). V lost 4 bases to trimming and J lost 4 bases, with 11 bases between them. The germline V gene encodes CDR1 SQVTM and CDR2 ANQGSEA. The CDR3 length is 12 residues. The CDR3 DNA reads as TGCAGCGTTGTGACTAGTCGGTACGAGCAGTACTTC. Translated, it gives CSVVTSRYEQYF.

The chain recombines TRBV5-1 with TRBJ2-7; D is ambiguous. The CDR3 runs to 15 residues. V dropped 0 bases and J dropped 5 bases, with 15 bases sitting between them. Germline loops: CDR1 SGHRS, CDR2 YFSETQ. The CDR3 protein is CASSLADFRVDEQYF. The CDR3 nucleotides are TGCGCCAGCAGCTTGGCAGACTTCCGTGTAGACGAGCAGTACTTC. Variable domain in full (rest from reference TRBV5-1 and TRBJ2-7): KAGVTQTPRYLIKTRGQQVTLSCSPISGHRSVSWYQQTPGQGLQFLFEYFSETQRNKGNFPGRFSGRQFSNSRSEMNVSTLELGDSALYLCASSLADFRVDEQYFGPGTRLTVT.

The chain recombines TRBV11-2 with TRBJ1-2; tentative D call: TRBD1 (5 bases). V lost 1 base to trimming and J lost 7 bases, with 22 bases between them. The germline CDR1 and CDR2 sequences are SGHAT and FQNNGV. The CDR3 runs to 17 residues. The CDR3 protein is CASSLGSRDGGKAGYTF. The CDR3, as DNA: TGTGCCAGCAGCTTAGGGTCCCGGGACGGAGGTAAAGCTGGCTACACCTTC.

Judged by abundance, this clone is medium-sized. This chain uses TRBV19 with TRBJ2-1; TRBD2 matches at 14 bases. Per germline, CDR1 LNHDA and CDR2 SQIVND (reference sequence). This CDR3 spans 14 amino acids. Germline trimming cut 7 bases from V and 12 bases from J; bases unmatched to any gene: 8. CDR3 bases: TGTGCCAGTAACCCGACTAGCGGGAGGGACGGGCAGTTCTTC. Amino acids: CASNPTSGRDGQFF.